These 8 T cell receptor beta chains originate from one sample sequenced in a study of T cell responses to AZD1222 COVID-19 vaccine. Data came from immunoSEQ multiplex PCR; TCRdb stores just in-frame clones and leaves some out. The table shows nearly 110,000 clones, with about 85% occurring only once. The sequencing here drew on peripheral blood, taken 28 days after the second AZD1222 dose. The receptors were gathered from an adult who received the AZD1222 COVID-19 vaccine.

About this clone: Other DNA sequences of this sample code for an identical CDR3. For the CDR3, the DNA is TGCGCCAGTAGCCCGATGGGGGCAGTCAGAGCTTTCTTT. It yields the protein CASSPMGAVRAFF. The rearrangement links TRBV5-1 to TRBJ1-1, with D perhaps matching TRBD1 (6 bases). This CDR3 region has 13 residues. Germline CDR1 and CDR2: SGHRS and YFSETQ. V was pared by 8 bases and J by 10 bases, with 21 bases between.

This chain joins TRBV6-5 and TRBJ1-3, with D unresolved. The CDR3 spans 15 residues. The germline gives CDR1 MNHEY, CDR2 SVGAGI. V was pared by 6 bases and J by 3 bases, with 15 bases between. The CDR3 nucleotides read TGTGCCAGCAGCCTTGGTCAGGTACTTGGAAACACCATATATTTT. It is translated as CASSLGQVLGNTIYF.

The V gene is TRBV7-9, the J gene TRBJ2-7; D is unresolved. The V and J ends lost 1 base and 4 bases respectively, with 8 bases between them. The CDR3 sequence is 13 residues long. CDR1 is SEHNR and CDR2 is FQNEAQ in the germline V gene (reference sequence). The DNA of the CDR3 is TGTGCCAGCAGCTTAGTAGGACCTTACGAGCAGTACTTC. Encoded protein: CASSLVGPYEQYF.

The chain links TRBV3-1 (or the pseudogene TRBV3-2) to TRBJ1-6, with D unclear. From germline, CDR1 is LGHDT and CDR2 YNNKEL (reference sequence). There are 13 residues in the CDR3. V lost 2 bases and J lost 4, with 3 bases in between. The CDR3 coding sequence is TGTGCCAGCAGCCAAAGTTATAATTCACCCCTCCACTTT. Its protein product is CASSQSYNSPLHF.

The chain recombines TRBV7-6 with TRBJ2-3; 10 positions agree with TRBD1. The CDR3 consists of 16 residues. V lost 5 bases, J lost 0 bases, and 5 bases stayed unmatched. Germline assignment: CDR1 SGHVS and CDR2 FNYEAQ. The CDR3 DNA is TGTGCCAGCAGCCCCGGACAGGGGGTAAGCACAGATACGCAGTATTTT. The encoded protein is CASSPGQGVSTDTQYF.

V gene TRBV29-1 combines with J gene TRBJ1-4; D gene uncertain. Germline V gene data show CDR1 as SQVTM and CDR2 as ANQGSEA. With 7 bases removed from V and 7 bases from J, the gap between germline ends came to 16 bases. CDR3 length: 13 amino acids. In DNA form, the CDR3 reads TGCAGCGCCACCCCAACAAAGTCTGAAAAACTGTTTTTT. Residues: CSATPTKSEKLFF.

The genes are TRBV11-2 and TRBJ2-2, with no clear D. This CDR3 is 13 amino acids long. CDR1 and CDR2 from the germline V gene are SGHAT and FQNNGV. Trimming pared 5 bases from V and 1 base from J, leaving 5 bases between. The CDR3 nucleotides are TGTGCCAGCAGCGTATTGAACACCGGGGAGCTGTTTTTT. Translation: CASSVLNTGELFF.

The chain links TRBV5-5 to TRBJ1-3; unclear D gene. CDR3 length: 15 residues. Trimming took 0 bases from V and 1 from J, leaving 8 bases between them. Germline lookup yields CDR1 SGHKS and CDR2 YYEKEE (reference sequence). The CDR3 DNA sequence: TGTGCCAGCAGCTTGGTATTGTTTTCTGGAAACACCATATATTTT. This gives the protein CASSLVLFSGNTIYF.